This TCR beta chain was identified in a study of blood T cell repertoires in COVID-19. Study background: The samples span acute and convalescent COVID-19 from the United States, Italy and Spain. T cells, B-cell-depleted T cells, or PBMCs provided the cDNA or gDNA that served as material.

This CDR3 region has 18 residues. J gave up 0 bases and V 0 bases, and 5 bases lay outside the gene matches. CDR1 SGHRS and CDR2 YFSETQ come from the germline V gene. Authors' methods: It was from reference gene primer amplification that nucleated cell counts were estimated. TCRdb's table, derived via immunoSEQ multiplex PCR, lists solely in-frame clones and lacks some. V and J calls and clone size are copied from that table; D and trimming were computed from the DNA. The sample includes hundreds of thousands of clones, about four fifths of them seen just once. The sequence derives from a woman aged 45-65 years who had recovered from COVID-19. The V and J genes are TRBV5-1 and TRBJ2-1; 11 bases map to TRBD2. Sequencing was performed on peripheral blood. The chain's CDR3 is CASSLVNLAGGSYNEQFF. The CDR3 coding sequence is TGCGCCAGCAGCTTGGTTAATCTAGCGGGAGGCTCCTACAATGAGCAGTTCTTC.